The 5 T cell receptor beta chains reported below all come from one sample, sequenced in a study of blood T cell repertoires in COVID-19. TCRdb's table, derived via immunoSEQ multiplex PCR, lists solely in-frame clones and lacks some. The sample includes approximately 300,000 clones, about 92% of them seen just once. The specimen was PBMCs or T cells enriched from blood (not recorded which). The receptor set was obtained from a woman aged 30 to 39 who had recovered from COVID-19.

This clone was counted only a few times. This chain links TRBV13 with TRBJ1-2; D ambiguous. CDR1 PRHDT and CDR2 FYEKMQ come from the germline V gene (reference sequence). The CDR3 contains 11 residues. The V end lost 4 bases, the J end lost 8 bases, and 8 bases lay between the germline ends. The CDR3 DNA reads TGTGCCAGCAGCTATACCGGGGGCTACACCTTC. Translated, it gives CASSYTGGYTF.

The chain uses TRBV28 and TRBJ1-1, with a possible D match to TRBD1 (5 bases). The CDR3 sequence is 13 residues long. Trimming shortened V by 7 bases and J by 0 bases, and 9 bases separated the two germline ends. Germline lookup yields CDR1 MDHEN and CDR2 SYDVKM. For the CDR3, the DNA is TGTGCCAGCACTCTACAGGTGAACACTGAAGCTTTCTTT. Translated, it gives CASTLQVNTEAFF.

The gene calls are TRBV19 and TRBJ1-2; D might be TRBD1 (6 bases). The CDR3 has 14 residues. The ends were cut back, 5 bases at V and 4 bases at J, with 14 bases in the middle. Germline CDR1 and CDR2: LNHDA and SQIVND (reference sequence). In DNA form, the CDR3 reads TGTGCCAGTAGTTCCGCCACAGGGCGCTATGGCTACACCTTC. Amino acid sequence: CASSSATGRYGYTF.

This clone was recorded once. The CDR3 nucleotides are TGTGCCACCCGGGACACCTATGGCTACACCTTC. Amino acid sequence: CATRDTYGYTF. This sequence joins TRBV10-3 and TRBJ1-2; a possible D gene is TRBD1 (6 bases). Per the germline V gene, CDR1 is ENHRY and CDR2 is SYGVKD. Trimming left V 10 bases short and J 4 bases short, with 10 bases between. The CDR3 totals 11 residues.

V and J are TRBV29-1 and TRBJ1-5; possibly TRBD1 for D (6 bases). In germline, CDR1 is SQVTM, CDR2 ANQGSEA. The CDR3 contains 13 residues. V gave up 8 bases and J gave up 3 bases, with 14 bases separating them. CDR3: CSYNRGYNQPQHF. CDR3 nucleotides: TGCAGCTACAATAGGGGGTACAATCAGCCCCAGCATTTT.